This passage covers 17 T cell receptor beta chains from one sample sequenced in a study of blood T cell repertoires in COVID-19. This table comes from immunoSEQ multiplex PCR, and its TCRdb copy is limited to in-frame clones, with some not included. The sample carries over 300,000 clones, 80% to 90% recorded once. Sequenced input: PBMCs or T cells enriched from blood (not recorded which). These receptors were obtained from a man between 25 and 39 years old who had recovered from COVID-19.

V is TRBV19 and J is TRBJ1-2; TRBD1 matches 7 bases. With 0 bases clipped from V and 2 bases from J, the junction kept 6 bases outside the gene matches. The CDR3 sequence is 16 residues long. The germline V gene encodes CDR1 LNHDA and CDR2 SQIVND (reference sequence). CDR3: CASSIDYRDRNYGYTF. In DNA, the CDR3 is TGTGCCAGTAGTATAGACTACCGGGACAGAAACTATGGCTACACCTTC.

The chain carries TRBV4-3 and TRBJ1-5; unclear D gene. The CDR3 is 19 amino acids. Trimming cost V 4 bases and J 3 bases, with 25 bases left between them. Germline CDR1 reads LGHNA; CDR2 reads YSLEER. The CDR3 DNA follows: TGCGCCAGCAGCCCCGGAGGCCCGGGGAGTCACACAGCCAATCAGCCCCAGCATTTT. Amino acid sequence: CASSPGGPGSHTANQPQHF.

The chain is built from TRBV21-1 and TRBJ2-2; the table's D gene call, TRBD1, was not cross checked with the DNA. TRBV21-1 is classified as a pseudogene. The CDR3 extends over 18 amino acids. The CDR3 sequence: CASSNLDTHRGNTGELFF. In DNA, the CDR3 is TGTGCCAGCAGCAACTTGGACACGCACCGAGGAAACACCGGGGAGCTGTTTTTT.

This clone was picked up one time. The rearrangement uses TRBV11-3 and TRBJ1-3; D might be TRBD1 (6 bases). The germline CDR1 and CDR2 sequences are SGHNT and YENEEA. The CDR3 contains 15 residues. The V end was cut by 5 bases, the J end by 2 bases, with 13 bases between. Here the CDR3 reads CASSQTGTPGNTIYF. The DNA of the CDR3 is TGTGCCAGCAGCCAAACCGGGACACCTGGAAACACCATATATTTT.

This sequence joins TRBV30 and TRBJ1-4; D unresolved. V shed 5 bases and J shed 5 bases, with 15 bases lying between them. This CDR3 spans 14 amino acids. In germline, CDR1 is GTSNPN, CDR2 SVGIG (reference sequence). CDR3 sequence: CAWSYSGANEKLFF. CDR3 nucleotide sequence: TGTGCCTGGTCGTATTCCGGTGCAAATGAAAAACTGTTTTTT.

This chain connects TRBV19 to TRBJ1-4; possible D gene TRBD1, 6 bases. Looked up from germline, CDR1 is LNHDA and CDR2 is SQIVND (reference sequence). The CDR3 is 13 residues long. V was trimmed by 7 bases and J by 8 bases, leaving 14 bases between them. The CDR3 sequence is CASIRGRGEKLFF. Here the CDR3 DNA reads TGTGCCAGTATACGCGGGAGGGGGGAAAAACTGTTTTTT.

The chain is built from TRBV2 and TRBJ2-7; D remains unclear. Germline values: CDR1 SNHLY, CDR2 FYNNEI. V lost 5 bases to trimming and J lost 6 bases, with 17 bases between them. The CDR3 is 14 residues long. In nucleotides, the CDR3 is TGTGCCAGCAGTCCCCCCGGGTCTGCTTGCGAGCAGTACTTC. Residues: CASSPPGSACEQYF.

Only one count was recorded for this clone. The chain is built from TRBV5-5 and TRBJ1-2, with 9 bases aligning to TRBD1. CDR3 size: 15 residues. Germline V CDR1 and CDR2: SGHKS, YYEKEE (reference sequence). The junction had 9 bases not matched to a gene; V was cut back by 1 base and J by 8 bases. CDR3 nucleotides: TGTGCCAGCAGCTTGTGGGGACAGGGTCAAGGGGGCTACACCTTC. Protein product: CASSLWGQGQGGYTF.

The chain carries TRBV10-1 and TRBJ1-1; possibly TRBD1 for D (6 bases). Trimming took off 0 bases at V and 4 bases at J, with 12 bases between the two ends. This CDR3 region has 15 residues. The V gene's germline CDR1 is WNHNN and CDR2 SYGVQD (reference sequence). DNA for the CDR3: TGCGCCAGCAGTGAGTCGGGACAAGAGGCCACTGAAGCTTTCTTT. It specifies CASSESGQEATEAFF.

The chain has TRBV5-4 and TRBJ2-5, with 8 bases that match TRBD2. The V segment lost 5 bases and the J segment 0 bases; nucleotides outside the gene matches: 6. The germline CDR1 and CDR2 sequences are SGHNT and YYREEE (reference sequence). The CDR3 is 15 residues long. The CDR3: CASRVSGVYQETQYF. DNA of the CDR3: TGTGCCAGCAGGGTTAGCGGGGTGTACCAAGAGACCCAGTACTTC.

The genes are TRBV7-9 and TRBJ1-4; D is perhaps TRBD1 (5 bases). V dropped 1 base and J dropped 7 bases, with 13 bases sitting between them. CDR3 length: 15 residues. CDR1 and CDR2 from the germline V gene are SEHNR and FQNEAQ (reference sequence). CDR3 DNA: TGTGCCAGCAGCTTAGTTGCGGGGGTCGGTGAAAAACTGTTTTTT. As protein: CASSLVAGVGEKLFF.

The chain carries TRBV30 and TRBJ1-2, with TRBD1 identical over 9 bases. Germline V gene data show CDR1 as GTSNPN and CDR2 as SVGIG (reference sequence). CDR3 length: 14 amino acids. V lost 3 bases and J lost 2; bases outside the gene matches: 4. The CDR3 region is CAWRGQGVNYGYTF. The CDR3 DNA is TGTGCCTGGAGGGGACAGGGTGTGAACTATGGCTACACCTTC. Based on the CDR3 plus reference TRBV30 and TRBJ1-2, the full variable domain is SQTIHQWPATLVQPVGSPLSLECTVEGTSNPNLYWYRQAAGRGLQLLFYSVGIGQISSEVPQNLSASRPQDRQFILSSKKLLLSDSGFYLCAWRGQGVNYGYTFGSGTRLTVV.

This clone is a singleton in its sample. The V call is TRBV3-1 (or the pseudogene TRBV3-2), the J call TRBJ1-1; D is perhaps TRBD1 (5 bases). The V gene lost 1 base and the J gene lost 4 bases, with 10 bases spanning the gap. The CDR3 totals 14 residues. Germline lookup yields CDR1 LGHDT and CDR2 YNNKEL (reference sequence). As DNA, the CDR3 is TGTGCCAGCAGCCAAGGTCCGGGGGGCACTGAAGCTTTCTTT. Its protein product is CASSQGPGGTEAFF.

This clone has more than one count but fewer than ten. The V call is TRBV7-2, the J call TRBJ2-7, with no clear D. Between the trimmed V and J ends, which lost 2 bases and 1 base, there was a span of 12 bases. There are 15 residues in the CDR3. Germline lookup yields CDR1 SGHTA and CDR2 FQGNSA. CDR3 nucleotides: TGTGCCAGCAGCTTATATAGACATGGGTCCTACGAGCAGTACTTC. Translating gives CASSLYRHGSYEQYF. Combining the CDR3 with reference TRBV7-2 and TRBJ2-7 gives the whole variable domain GAGVSQSPSNKVTEKGKDVELRCDPISGHTALYWYRQSLGQGLEFLIYFQGNSAPDKSGLPSDRFSAERTGGSVSTLTIQRTQQEDSAVYLCASSLYRHGSYEQYFGPGTRLTVT.

V is TRBV19 and J is TRBJ2-1; the D gene is possibly TRBD2 (6 bases). Per germline, CDR1 LNHDA and CDR2 SQIVND (reference sequence). The V and J ends lost 10 bases and 6 bases respectively, with 22 bases between them. There are 15 residues in the CDR3. The CDR3 region has the DNA TGTGCCACCACCTTGGGCGGGATCGATCGCAATGAGCAGTTCTTC. Translated, it gives CATTLGGIDRNEQFF. The variable domain in full, completed from reference TRBV19 and TRBJ2-1, reads DGGITQSPKYLFRKEGQNVTLSCEQNLNHDAMYWYRQDPGQGLRLIYYSQIVNDFQKGDIAEGYSVSREKKESFPLTVTSAQKNPTAFYLCATTLGGIDRNEQFFGPGTRLTVL.

The chain recombines TRBV6-5 with TRBJ1-4, with D maybe TRBD1 (6 bases). V was clipped by 5 bases and J by 7 bases, with 14 bases between them. CDR1 MNHEY and CDR2 SVGAGI come from the germline V gene. The CDR3 runs 14 residues. The CDR3, as DNA: TGTGCCAGCAGTAGGGGGACCGGAGCTGAAAAACTGTTTTTT. It specifies CASSRGTGAEKLFF.

The CDR3 DNA is TGCGCCAGCAGCTTGAAATCAAGGGGGAACAATGAGCAGTTCTTC. Its protein product is CASSLKSRGNNEQFF. The chain joins TRBV5-1 to TRBJ2-1; tentatively, D is TRBD1 (6 bases). Germline-derived CDR1 and CDR2 are SGHRS and YFSETQ. Trimming removed 1 base at V and 5 bases at J, with 13 bases between. This CDR3 is 15 amino acids long.